The entry below describes one TCR beta chain. The source of the sample is a study of CD8+ T cells in alopecia areata. Deletions cut 7 bases from V and 13 bases from J, with 17 bases between. The germline V gene has CDR1 SQVTM and CDR2 ANQGSEA. The CDR3 is 11 residues long. Stated treatment: oral pan-JAK inhibitor, 5-10 mg twice daily. Extraction of RNA preceded its reverse transcription into cDNA, which served as the sequencing template. Measured with immunoSEQ multiplex PCR; TCRdb has only the in-frame clones, and not every one. Seen here are about 160,000 clones, about 71% observed once, and the top ten hold 0.9% to 1%.

The chain couples TRBV29-1 to TRBJ1-5, with D possibly TRBD1 on 5 matching bases. The source is a human donor with alopecia areata. Specimen: CD4+ T cells sorted from blood, collected at week 4, from a patient treated with tofacitinib. The CDR3 nucleotides read TGCAGCGGCTACAAGGATGGGGCGCAGCATTTT. Amino acids: CSGYKDGAQHF.